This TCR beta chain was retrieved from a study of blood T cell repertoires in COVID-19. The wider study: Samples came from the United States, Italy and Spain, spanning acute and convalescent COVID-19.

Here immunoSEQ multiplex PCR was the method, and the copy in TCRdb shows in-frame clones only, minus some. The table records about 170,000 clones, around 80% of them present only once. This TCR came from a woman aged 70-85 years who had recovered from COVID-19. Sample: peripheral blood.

In DNA form, the CDR3 reads TGTGCCAGCTCACCACGGGCCGACCCGAACACCGGGGAGCTGTTTTTT. Residues: CASSPRADPNTGELFF. This sequence joins TRBV18 and TRBJ2-2; D gene unclear. Germline values: CDR1 KGHSH, CDR2 LQKENI. V lost 1 base and J 0 bases, leaving 9 bases between the germline ends. The CDR3 contains 16 residues.